In this sample, the clone carrying this T cell receptor beta chain turned up a few times. This CDR3 spans 16 amino acids. Trimming at V came to 3 bases and at J to 8 bases, leaving 18 bases not matched to a gene. CDR1 and CDR2 from the germline V gene are DFQATT and SNEGSKA (reference sequence). This record comes from a study of T cell responses to AZD1222 COVID-19 vaccine. The wider study: Pooled in the analysis were second doses at about 4 or about 12 weeks.

Sequenced by immunoSEQ multiplex PCR; TCRdb stores in-frame clones only, minus some. The sample includes some 99,000 clones, roughly 90% of them seen just once. The specimen comprised peripheral blood, sampled on day 0 of AZD1222 vaccination. The V and J genes are TRBV20-1 and TRBJ2-7, with 8 bases that match TRBD1. This TCR came from an adult in good health. CDR3 DNA: TGCAGTGCTAGTAAATTTTCGGACAACGACAGGGGTAAGCAGTACTTC. Translation: CSASKFSDNDRGKQYF.